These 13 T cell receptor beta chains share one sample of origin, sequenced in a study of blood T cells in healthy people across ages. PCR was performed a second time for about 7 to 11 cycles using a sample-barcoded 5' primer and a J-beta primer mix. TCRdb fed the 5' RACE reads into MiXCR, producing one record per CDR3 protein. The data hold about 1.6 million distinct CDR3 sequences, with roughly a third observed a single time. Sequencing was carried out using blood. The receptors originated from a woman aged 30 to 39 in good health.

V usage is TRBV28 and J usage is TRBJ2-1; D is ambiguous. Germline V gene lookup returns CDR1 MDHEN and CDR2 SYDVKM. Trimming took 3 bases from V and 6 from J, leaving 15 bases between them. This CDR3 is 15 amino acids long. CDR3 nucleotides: TGTGCCAGCAGTTTTCTAAACTCAGTTTCCAATGAGCAGTTCTTC. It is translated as CASSFLNSVSNEQFF.

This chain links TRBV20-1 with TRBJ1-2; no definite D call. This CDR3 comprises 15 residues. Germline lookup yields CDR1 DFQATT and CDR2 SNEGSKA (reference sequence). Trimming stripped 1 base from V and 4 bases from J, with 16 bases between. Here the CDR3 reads CSARVGPSGGYGYTF. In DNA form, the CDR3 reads TGCAGTGCTAGAGTTGGCCCATCGGGCGGCTATGGCTACACCTTC.

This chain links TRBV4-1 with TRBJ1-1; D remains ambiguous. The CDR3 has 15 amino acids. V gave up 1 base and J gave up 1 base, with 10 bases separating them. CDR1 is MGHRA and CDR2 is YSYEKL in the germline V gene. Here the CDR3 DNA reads TGCGCCAGCAGCCAAGTCGTCTCTCAGAACACTGAAGCTTTCTTT. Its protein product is CASSQVVSQNTEAFF.

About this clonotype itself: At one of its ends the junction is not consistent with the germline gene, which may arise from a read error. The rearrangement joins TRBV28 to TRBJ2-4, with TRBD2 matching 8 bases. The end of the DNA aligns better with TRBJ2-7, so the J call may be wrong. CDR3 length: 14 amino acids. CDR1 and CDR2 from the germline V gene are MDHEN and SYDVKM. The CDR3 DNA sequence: TGTGTCAGCACCAAAGCGGGAGCGGACTACGAGCAGTACTTC. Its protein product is CVSTKAGADYEQYF.

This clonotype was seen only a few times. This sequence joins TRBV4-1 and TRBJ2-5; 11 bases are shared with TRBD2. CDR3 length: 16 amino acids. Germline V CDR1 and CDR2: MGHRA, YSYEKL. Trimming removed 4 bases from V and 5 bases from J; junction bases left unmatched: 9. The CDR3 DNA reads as TGCGCCAGCAGCCTTCTTATAGCGGGGGGGCTGGAGACCCAGTACTTC. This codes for CASSLLIAGGLETQYF.

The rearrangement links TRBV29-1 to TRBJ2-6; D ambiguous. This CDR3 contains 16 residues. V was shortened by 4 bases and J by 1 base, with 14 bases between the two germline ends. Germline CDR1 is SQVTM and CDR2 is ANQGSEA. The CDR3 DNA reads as TGCAGCGTTGGGGCATATTCGGAGTCTGGGGCCAACGTCCTGACTTTC. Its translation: CSVGAYSESGANVLTF.

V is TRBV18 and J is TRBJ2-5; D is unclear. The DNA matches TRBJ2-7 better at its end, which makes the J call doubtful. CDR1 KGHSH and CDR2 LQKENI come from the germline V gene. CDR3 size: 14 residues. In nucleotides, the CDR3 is TGTGCCAGCTCCCCCCGCGGAAGGCTCTACGAGCAGTACTTC. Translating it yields CASSPRGRLYEQYF.

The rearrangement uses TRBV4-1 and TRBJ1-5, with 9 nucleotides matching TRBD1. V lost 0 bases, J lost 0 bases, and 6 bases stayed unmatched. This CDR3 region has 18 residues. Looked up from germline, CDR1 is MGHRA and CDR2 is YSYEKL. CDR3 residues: CASSQERTGVISNQPQHF. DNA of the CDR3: TGCGCCAGCAGCCAAGAGAGGACAGGGGTAATTAGCAATCAGCCCCAGCATTTT.

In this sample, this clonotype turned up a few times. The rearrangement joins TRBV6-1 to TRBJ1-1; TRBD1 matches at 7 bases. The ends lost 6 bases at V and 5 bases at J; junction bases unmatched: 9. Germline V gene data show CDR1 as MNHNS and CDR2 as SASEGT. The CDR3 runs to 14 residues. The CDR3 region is CASSLDRARTEAFF. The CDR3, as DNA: TGTGCCAGCAGCCTAGACAGGGCTCGAACTGAAGCTTTCTTT.

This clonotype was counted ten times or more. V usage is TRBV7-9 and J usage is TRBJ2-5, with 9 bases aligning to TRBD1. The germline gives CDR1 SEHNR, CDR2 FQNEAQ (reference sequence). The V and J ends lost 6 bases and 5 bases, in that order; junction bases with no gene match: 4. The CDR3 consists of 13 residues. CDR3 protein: CASRSGQGETQYF. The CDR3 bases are TGTGCCAGCAGATCTGGACAGGGGGAGACCCAGTACTTC.

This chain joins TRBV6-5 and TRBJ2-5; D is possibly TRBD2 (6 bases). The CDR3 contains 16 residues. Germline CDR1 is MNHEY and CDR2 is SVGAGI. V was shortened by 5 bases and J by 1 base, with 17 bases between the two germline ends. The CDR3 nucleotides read TGTGCCAGCAGTCACCCGGGGGAATCAGTCCAAGAGACCCAGTACTTC. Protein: CASSHPGESVQETQYF.

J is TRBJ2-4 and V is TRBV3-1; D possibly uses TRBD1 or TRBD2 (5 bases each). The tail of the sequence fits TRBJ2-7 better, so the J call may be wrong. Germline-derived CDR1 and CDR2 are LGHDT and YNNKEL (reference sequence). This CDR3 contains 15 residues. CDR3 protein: CASSRGVGLTYEQYF. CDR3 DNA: TGTGCCAGCAGCCGAGGGGTGGGGCTTACCTACGAGCAGTACTTC.

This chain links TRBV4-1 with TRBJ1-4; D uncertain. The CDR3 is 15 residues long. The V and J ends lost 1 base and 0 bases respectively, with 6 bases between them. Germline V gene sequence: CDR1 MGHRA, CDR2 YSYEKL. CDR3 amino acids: CASSQGITTNEKLFF. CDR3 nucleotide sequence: TGCGCCAGCAGCCAAGGAATAACAACTAATGAAAAACTGTTTTTT.